This T cell receptor beta chain emerged from a study of CD8+ T cells in alopecia areata. Study details: Tofacitinib ran for 6 to 18 months before 6 months off drug.

As the sequencing template, cDNA was produced by extracting RNA and reverse transcribing it. Profiled with immunoSEQ multiplex PCR; TCRdb holds only in-frame clones, not every one. Of some 170,000 clones in the sample, roughly 60% were seen once. Alopecia areata patients provided lesional scalp punch biopsies and peripheral blood. Study-wide points: Sequencing of scalp samples also includes resident alphabeta T cells from normal skin.

The germline CDR1 and CDR2 sequences are SEHNR and FQNEAQ (reference sequence). Trimming removed 1 base from V and 5 bases from J; junction bases left unmatched: 2. The CDR3 length is 16 residues. Notes on this clone: What it binds is not known.

Sequencing used CD4+ T cells sorted from blood, obtained at week 0. V usage is TRBV7-9 and J usage is TRBJ2-3; 14 positions agree with TRBD2. The clonotype comes from a human donor with alopecia areata. CDR3 loop: CASSLDGLAGGDTQYF. DNA for the CDR3: TGTGCCAGCAGCTTAGACGGACTAGCGGGGGGAGATACGCAGTATTTT.